This T cell receptor (beta chain) was observed in a study of radiation and T cells in renal cell carcinoma (dated by TCRdb to 2019 to 2021). General notes on the study: The samples were drawn from a clinical trial, where primary renal cell carcinomas were treated with 15 Gy of stereotactic body radiation therapy and then removed by nephrectomy 4 weeks afterward. TCR beta sequencing covered 50 or so samples in total, comprising some 26 tumors and roughly 27 peripheral blood samples. Across all 50 or so samples, 4,000,000 or so unique CDR3 nucleotide sequences encoding around 2.8 million unique CDR3 amino acid sequences were identified.

Taken from the germline V gene (reference sequence), the CDR1 and CDR2 loops are SGHNT and YYREEE. Its CDR3 holds 13 amino acids, cysteine through phenylalanine. The entry retains the CDR3 DNA only, 39 bases that are in frame from base 1. V and J are trimmed by 4 bases and 4 bases, and the gene matches miss 1 base of the junction. Summary of the overall study and its limitations: Because pretreatment tumor biopsies were not available, the baseline intratumoral presence of clonotypes could not be determined. Because the trial had a single-armed design, the trial could not examine how radiation dose or scheduling affected the TCR repertoire. Top tumor clonotypes rose in blood from baseline to 2 weeks post-radiation, then contracted by 4 weeks, suggesting transient expansion of tumor-resident clones. Blood repertoire dynamics were not followed beyond 4 weeks after treatment.

The immunoSEQ kit was used, according to the manufacturer's recommendations, to generate TCR beta libraries from genomic DNA. For library preparation, a first multiplex PCR was performed with proprietary primers, followed by a second PCR in which unique barcodes were added, and bead cleanups were performed after each round. A kit-provided positive control reaction and a negative control reaction were included in every sample batch. The final libraries underwent checking on an Agilent 4200 TapeStation D1000 ScreenTape, volumetric pooling, and quantification by qPCR. Sequencing ran on an Illumina NextSeq500 with a MidOutput 150-cycle cartridge, using 156 Read1 and 15 Index1 cycles with kit custom primers. The pooled library was loaded at approximately 0.92 pM, and roughly 20% PhiX control was spiked in. On the study's bioinformatics: Vendor-processed data were analyzed in R, and a clonotype was defined as all T cells sharing the same CDR3 nucleotide sequence. In the clone abundance analyses, frequencies were normalized to the 10,000 most abundant clones in each sample. Before analysis, public T cell clones were removed, and these numbered fewer than five per sample on average. An abundance difference of at least 32-fold between compartments was the criterion for calling clonotypes tumor-enriched or baseline blood-enriched. A beta-binomial differential abundance model was used to identify clonotypes that expanded or contracted between blood time points. Tumor-blood repertoire similarity was measured with the Baroni-Urbani and Buser coefficient, and group comparisons used two-tailed Wilcoxon tests in R. This is the immuneACCESS table as TCRdb keeps it, with only in-frame sequences that have V and J called. A part of the clones is gone; compared with another copy, unresolved V genes explain less than half, and the rest is unexplained. V and J calls and clone size follow that table, whereas D and trimming were derived from the DNA. In this sample the table shows 100,000 to 150,000 clones, roughly 80% of which occur a single time. Around 3% of the sample lies in the top ten.

Comments on this clone: Its antigen is unknown. One base away there is no much larger clone; base qualities are not given.

This sample's time point label indicates: baseline pretreatment blood. The treatment or condition label, as the study defines it: 15 Gy SBRT to primary tumor, nephrectomy 4 weeks later. Serial peripheral blood from radiation-treated patients was sampled at baseline, 2 weeks and 4 weeks after SBRT to track tumor-enriched clonotypes. Renal cell carcinoma with clear cell pathology was present in all patients. Genomic DNA for TCR sequencing was prepared using the QIAamp DNA Blood Mini Kit (Qiagen). Samples were included in the analyses only if all quality control checks were passed. The chain is assembled from TRBV5-4 and TRBJ2-2, with 7 central nucleotides matching TRBD2. This receptor was obtained from a woman aged 55-70 years with renal cell carcinoma. Material: blood, obtained from a patient whose treatment included radiotherapy and nephrectomy. DNA sequence: TGTGCCAGCAGCGGCGGGGGCACCGGGGAGCTGTTTTTT. This sequence encodes CASSGGGTGELFF.